The entry that follows covers one T cell receptor (gamma chain) sequence. This clone is labeled medium-sized (0.01 to 0.1%). The antigen it binds to is not known. Because the CDR3's place on the DNA is in doubt, the DNA is left out and the CDR3 is given as listed by TCRdb. Other nucleotide sequences from this sample produce the same CDR3. For TCR sequencing, genomic DNA was taken from peripheral blood mononuclear cells isolated from both patients and controls. The sequenced patients had a median age of about 70 years and comprised a few males and about 6 females. Patients were recruited at a single hematology unit in Padova, Italy, and were reclassified according to 2017 WHO criteria for T-LGLL or HSTCL. All patient samples were collected while patients were off therapy or before therapy. This sample is part of a study of gamma delta lymphoproliferative disorders and STAT genes (dated by TCRdb to 2016 to 2018). At the level of the whole study: Among the 9 sequenced Tgammadelta LGLL patients, 4 had symptomatic disease and 5 had an indolent course. Gamma-chain libraries were prepared from at least 50 ng of genomic DNA using the LymphoTrack Dx TCRG Assay. Delta-chain libraries followed the EuroClonality-NGS working group standard operating procedure, because no corresponding Invivoscribe delta assay was available. Within a larger immunophenotypic and STAT-mutation study, TCR gamma and delta CDR3 repertoires were profiled by deep sequencing in Tgammadelta lymphoproliferative disease patients and healthy controls. The TCR-sequenced pilot group comprised roughly 10 Tgammadelta large granular lymphocyte leukemia patients and a couple of hepatosplenic T-cell lymphoma patients. To confirm results, a couple of gamma-chain samples and every delta-chain sample were sequenced twice.

Results and caveats for the whole study, not just this receptor: T cells in controls likely covered a range of maturation stages, whereas leukemic cells were skewed toward terminal effectors, which could potentially limit comparisons between patients and controls. When whole repertoires were clustered, patient gamma repertoires were grouped separately from healthy controls, whereas no separation between groups was observed for delta repertoires. Almost every major gamma and delta clonotype in patients was public, meaning shared with at least one healthy donor, and only a couple of gamma clonotypes were private to disease. According to the authors, NGS specificity may be reduced at low frequencies, so whether leukemic clones are public or private needs confirmation. Vgamma9-JgammaP and Vdelta2-Ddelta3-Jdelta1 rearrangements dominated major clones in indolent patients but were absent in symptomatic patients, who used less common gene combinations.

In both library preparation methods, multiplex PCR was run with primers aimed at the conserved V and J regions of the TCR genes. Amplicons were purified, pooled and sequenced on an Illumina MiSeq platform. In the original analysis: V(D)J alignment, clonotype assembly and translation were performed with MiXCR, whereas functionality assessment and CDR3 repertoire analyses were performed with VDJtools. The IMGT definition of CDR3 was applied, and only productive sequences using functional genes were analyzed, with ORF genes and pseudogenes left out. A custom Python script was used to search all patients and controls for identical amino acid CDR3s of major clonotypes (frequency >=5%). Clonotype frequencies in patients versus controls were compared with a one-sided non-parametric Wilcoxon test. TCRdb called clones afresh from the public reads with CATT; identical DNA rows were later merged. The V and J calls, along with clone size, are taken from TCRdb and not from the paper's own processing. Recorded for this sample are a few thousand gamma-chain clones; about 12% of them occurred a single time. The ten largest clones represent 83% of the sample.

Inclusive of the bounding cysteine and phenylalanine, the CDR3 is 18 residues long. The origin of this receptor is a human donor with gamma-delta T-cell large granular lymphocyte leukemia. No J gene was called, and the V gene is TRGV11. TRGV11 is given ORF status, its function remaining uncertain. The sequenced material came from blood. The CDR3: CTTVPAGLGTRPGWFKIF.